This T cell receptor (beta chain) was captured in a study of human T cells and chemical hapten exposure. About the research overall: The variation in per-sample TCR yields arose mainly from small differences in pooled library volumes. General observations from the study: With DPC sensitization, TCRs exceeding 1 in 1000 frequency showed no change.

On this clonotype itself: The antigen is undetermined.

V was trimmed by 6 bases and J by 0 bases, leaving 8 bases between them. The germline gives CDR1 MNHEY, CDR2 SMNVEV (reference sequence). The CDR3 is 13 amino acids. Unfractionated whole blood was the source of the extracted total RNA. Separate cDNA molecules received unique molecular identifiers, which the library attached to them. Methods used by the authors: Ranging from roughly 23,224 to 700,000, TCR counts per sample had a median value of roughly 96,000. TCRdb passed the reads through MiXCR, listing each CDR3 protein once. None of the V and J calls come from the authors' own analysis; TCRdb made them. The sample consists of more than 100,000 distinct CDR3 sequences, less than 10% of them appearing once.

The J gene is TRBJ1-1, the V gene TRBV27, with TRBD1 as a possible D gene (5 bases). The receptor's source is a human donor in good health. Some clones in this sample may be carry-over from other donors' samples. What was sequenced was whole blood. The CDR3 is CASRIGVNTEAFF. The CDR3, as DNA: TGTGCCAGCAGAATAGGGGTGAACACTGAAGCTTTCTTT.